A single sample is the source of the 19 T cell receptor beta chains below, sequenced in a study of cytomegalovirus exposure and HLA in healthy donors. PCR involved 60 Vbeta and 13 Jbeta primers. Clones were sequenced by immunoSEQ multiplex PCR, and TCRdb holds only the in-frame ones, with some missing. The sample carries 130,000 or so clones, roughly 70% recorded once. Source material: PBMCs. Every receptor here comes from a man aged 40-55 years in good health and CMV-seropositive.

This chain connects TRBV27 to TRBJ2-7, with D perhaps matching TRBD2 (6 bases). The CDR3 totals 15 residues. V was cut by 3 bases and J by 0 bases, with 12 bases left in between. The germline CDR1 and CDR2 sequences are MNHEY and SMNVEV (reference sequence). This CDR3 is CASSFGGRLSYEQYF. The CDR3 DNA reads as TGTGCCAGCAGTTTCGGGGGACGGCTCTCCTACGAGCAGTACTTC.

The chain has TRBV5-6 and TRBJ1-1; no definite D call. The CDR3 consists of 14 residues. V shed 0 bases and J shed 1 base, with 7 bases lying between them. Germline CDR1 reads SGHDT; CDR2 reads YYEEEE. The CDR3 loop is CASSLANWNTEAFF. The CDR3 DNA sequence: TGTGCCAGCAGCTTGGCCAATTGGAACACTGAAGCTTTCTTT. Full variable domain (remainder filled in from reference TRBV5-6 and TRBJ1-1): DAGVTQSPTHLIKTRGQQVTLRCSPKSGHDTVSWYQQALGQGPQFIFQYYEEEERQRGNFPDRFSGHQFPNYSSELNVNALLLGDSALYLCASSLANWNTEAFFGQGTRLTVV.

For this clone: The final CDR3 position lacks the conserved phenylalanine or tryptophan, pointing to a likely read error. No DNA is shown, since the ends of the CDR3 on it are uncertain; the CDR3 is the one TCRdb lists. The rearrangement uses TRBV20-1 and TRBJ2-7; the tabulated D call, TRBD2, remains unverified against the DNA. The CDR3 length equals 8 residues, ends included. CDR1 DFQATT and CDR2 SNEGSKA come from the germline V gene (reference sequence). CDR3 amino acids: CSALGPRL.

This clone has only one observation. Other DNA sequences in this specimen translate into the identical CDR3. CDR3 sequence: CASSLGLQETQYF. The CDR3 nucleotides read TGTGCCAGCAGCTTAGGTCTGCAAGAGACCCAGTACTTC. The chain is built from TRBV7-9 and TRBJ2-5; the D is unclear. The CDR3 runs to 13 residues. CDR1 SEHNR and CDR2 FQNEAQ come from the germline V gene (reference sequence). Deletions cut 1 base from V and 2 bases from J, with 5 bases between. The whole variable domain, remainder taken from reference TRBV7-9 and TRBJ2-5, is DTGVSQNPRHKITKRGQNVTFRCDPISEHNRLYWYRQTLGQGPEFLTYFQNEAQLEKSRLLSDRFSAERPKGSFSTLEIQRTEQGDSAMYLCASSLGLQETQYFGPGTRLLVL.

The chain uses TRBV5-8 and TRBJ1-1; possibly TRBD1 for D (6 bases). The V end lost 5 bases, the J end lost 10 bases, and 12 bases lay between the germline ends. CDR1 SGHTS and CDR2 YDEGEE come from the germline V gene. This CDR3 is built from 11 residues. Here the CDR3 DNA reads TGTGCCAGCAGTAGGACAGACGGAGCTTTCTTT. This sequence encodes CASSRTDGAFF.

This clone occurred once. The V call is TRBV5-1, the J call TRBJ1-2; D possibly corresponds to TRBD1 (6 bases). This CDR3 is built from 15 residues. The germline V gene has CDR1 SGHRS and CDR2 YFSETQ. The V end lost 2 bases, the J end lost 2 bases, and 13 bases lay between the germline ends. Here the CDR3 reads CASSLGTSGNYGYTF. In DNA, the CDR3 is TGCGCCAGCAGCTTAGGGACATCGGGCAACTATGGCTACACCTTC.

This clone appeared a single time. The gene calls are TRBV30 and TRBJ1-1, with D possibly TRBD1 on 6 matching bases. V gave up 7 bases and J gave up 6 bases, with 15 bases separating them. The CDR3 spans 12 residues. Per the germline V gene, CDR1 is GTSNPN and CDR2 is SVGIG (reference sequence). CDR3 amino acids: CAFRGDFPEAFF. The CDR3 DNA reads TGTGCCTTCAGGGGTGACTTTCCTGAAGCTTTCTTT.

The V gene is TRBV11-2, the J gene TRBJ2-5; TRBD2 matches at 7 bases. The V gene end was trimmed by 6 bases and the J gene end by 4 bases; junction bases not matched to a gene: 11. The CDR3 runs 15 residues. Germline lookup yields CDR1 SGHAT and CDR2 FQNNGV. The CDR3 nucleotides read TGTGCCAGCAGTCACTTAAGTCCGGGGGGAGAGACCCAGTACTTC. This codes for CASSHLSPGGETQYF.

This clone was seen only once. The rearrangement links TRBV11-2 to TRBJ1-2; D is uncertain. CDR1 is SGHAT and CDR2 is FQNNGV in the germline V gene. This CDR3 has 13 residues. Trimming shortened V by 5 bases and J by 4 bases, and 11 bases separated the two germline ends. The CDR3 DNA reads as TGTGCCAGCAGCCCCGACTTAATCTATGGCTACACCTTC. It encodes CASSPDLIYGYTF.

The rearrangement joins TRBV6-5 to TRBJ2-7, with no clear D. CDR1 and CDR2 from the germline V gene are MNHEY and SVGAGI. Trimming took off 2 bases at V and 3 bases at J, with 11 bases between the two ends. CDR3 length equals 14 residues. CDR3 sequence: CASSYQPGVYEQYF. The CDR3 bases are TGTGCCAGCAGTTACCAGCCTGGAGTCTACGAGCAGTACTTC.

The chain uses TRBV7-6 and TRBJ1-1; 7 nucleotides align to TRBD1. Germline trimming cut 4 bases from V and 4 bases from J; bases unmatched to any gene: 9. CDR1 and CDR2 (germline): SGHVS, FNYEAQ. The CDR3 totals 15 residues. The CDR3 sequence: CASSWPLGGRTEAFF. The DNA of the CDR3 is TGTGCCAGCAGCTGGCCTCTAGGGGGCCGCACTGAAGCTTTCTTT.

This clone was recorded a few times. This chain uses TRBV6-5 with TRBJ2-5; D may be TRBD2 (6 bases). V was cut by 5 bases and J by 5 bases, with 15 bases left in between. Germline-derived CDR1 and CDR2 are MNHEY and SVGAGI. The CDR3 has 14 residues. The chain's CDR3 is CASSPPGLRETQYF. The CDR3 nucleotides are TGTGCCAGCAGTCCCCCCGGACTAAGGGAGACCCAGTACTTC.

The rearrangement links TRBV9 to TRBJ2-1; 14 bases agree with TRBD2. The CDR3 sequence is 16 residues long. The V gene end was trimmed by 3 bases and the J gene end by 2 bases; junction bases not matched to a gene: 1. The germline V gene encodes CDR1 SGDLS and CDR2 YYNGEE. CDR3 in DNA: TGTGCCAGCAGCGGGACTAGCGGGGGGACCTACAATGAGCAGTTCTTC. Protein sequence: CASSGTSGGTYNEQFF.

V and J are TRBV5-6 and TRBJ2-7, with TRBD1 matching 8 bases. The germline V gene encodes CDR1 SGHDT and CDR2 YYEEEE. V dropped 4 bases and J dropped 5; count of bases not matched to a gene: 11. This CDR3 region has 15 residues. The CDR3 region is CASSLTGTGKNEQYF. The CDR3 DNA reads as TGTGCCAGCAGCCTAACCGGGACAGGCAAGAACGAGCAGTACTTC.

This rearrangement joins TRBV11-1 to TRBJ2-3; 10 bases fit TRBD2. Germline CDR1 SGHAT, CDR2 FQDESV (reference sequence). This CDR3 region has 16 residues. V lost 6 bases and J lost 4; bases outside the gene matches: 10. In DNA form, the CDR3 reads TGTGCCAGCAGTTTCGCCCTAGCGGGGGTCGCAGATACGCAGTATTTT. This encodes CASSFALAGVADTQYF.

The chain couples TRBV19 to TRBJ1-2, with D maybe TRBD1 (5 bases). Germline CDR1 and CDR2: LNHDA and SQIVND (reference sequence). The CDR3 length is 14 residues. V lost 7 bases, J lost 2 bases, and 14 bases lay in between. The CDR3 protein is CASTPGRGNYGYTF. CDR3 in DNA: TGTGCCAGTACCCCAGGGCGCGGAAACTATGGCTACACCTTC.

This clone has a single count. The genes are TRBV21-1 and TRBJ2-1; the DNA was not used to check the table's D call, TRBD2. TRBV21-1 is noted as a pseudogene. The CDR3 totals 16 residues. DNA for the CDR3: TGTGCCACCAGTCCAGCGGGGTGGGTGCCCTACAATGAGCAGTTCTTC. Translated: CATSPAGWVPYNEQFF.

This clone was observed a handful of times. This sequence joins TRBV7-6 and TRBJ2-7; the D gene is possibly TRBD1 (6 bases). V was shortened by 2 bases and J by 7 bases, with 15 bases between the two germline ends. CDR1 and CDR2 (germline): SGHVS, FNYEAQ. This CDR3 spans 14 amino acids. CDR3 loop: CASSLRDNAEEQYF. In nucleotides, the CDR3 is TGTGCCAGCAGCTTACGGGACAACGCGGAAGAGCAGTACTTC.

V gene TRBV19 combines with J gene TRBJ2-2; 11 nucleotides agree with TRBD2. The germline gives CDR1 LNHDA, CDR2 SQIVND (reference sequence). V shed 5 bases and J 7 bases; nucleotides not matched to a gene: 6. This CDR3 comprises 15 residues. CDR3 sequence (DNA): TGTGCCAGTAGTCCTCTAGCGGGGGGTATCGGGGAGCTGTTTTTT. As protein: CASSPLAGGIGELFF.